This T cell receptor beta chain was captured by sequencing in a study of blood T cell repertoires in COVID-19. As for the study in general: Spain, Italy and the United States supplied samples that represented acute and convalescent COVID-19. PBMCs, B-cell-depleted T cells, or T cells were the source of the cDNA or gDNA that made up the material.

Per the original methods: Nucleated cell number was recorded as an estimate derived from reference gene primer amplification. Produced via immunoSEQ multiplex PCR; TCRdb's table is partial and in-frame only. V and J calls and clone size are copied from that table; D and trimming were computed from the DNA. There are 95,000 to 120,000 clones in the sample; about four fifths occur only once, and 4% to 4.5% lies in the top ten. V was clipped by 1 base and J by 5 bases, with 6 bases between them. This CDR3 comprises 14 residues. Germline V gene data show CDR1 as LGHDT and CDR2 as YNNKEL (reference sequence).

This TCR came from a woman between 65 and 79 years old with acute or convalescent COVID-19. V usage is TRBV3-1 (or the pseudogene TRBV3-2) and J usage is TRBJ1-6; D unclear. Sequencing used peripheral blood. This chain's CDR3 is CASSQGGDNSPLHF. The CDR3 DNA is TGTGCCAGCAGCCAAGGTGGAGATAATTCACCCCTCCACTTT.